The 7 T cell receptor beta chains in this list originate from one sample, sequenced in a study of CD8 T cells in Susac syndrome. A quantity of about 0.5 to 1 ug RNA underwent reverse transcription using random hexamers. TCRdb recomputed calls from the immunoSEQ multiplex PCR reads with MiXCR, one row per CDR3 protein. Seen here are 150,000 to 250,000 distinct CDR3 sequences, nearly 95% observed once, and the top ten hold approximately 0.097%. Sequences were obtained from CD4+ T cells from PBMCs. Every receptor here comes from a human donor with multiple sclerosis.

This clonotype occurred once. J is TRBJ2-5 and V is TRBV9, with unresolved D. V dropped 0 bases and J dropped 3 bases, with 6 bases sitting between them. Germline CDR1 SGDLS, CDR2 YYNGEE. The CDR3 contains 13 residues. For the CDR3, the DNA is TGTGCCAGCAGCGTAGCTCTCGAAGAGACCCAGTACTTC. It translates to CASSVALEETQYF.

This clonotype was seen more than once but under ten times. V is TRBV24-1 and J is TRBJ2-2, with D perhaps matching TRBD1 (6 bases). The germline gives CDR1 KGHDR, CDR2 SFDVKD. V shed 3 bases and J shed 5 bases, with 15 bases lying between them. The CDR3 extends over 16 amino acids. CDR3 loop: CATSDHRVIVTGELFF. The CDR3 nucleotides are TGTGCCACCAGTGATCACAGGGTAATTGTTACCGGGGAGCTGTTTTTT.

V gene TRBV30 combines with J gene TRBJ2-2; perhaps D is TRBD1 or TRBD2 (6 bases each). Deletions cut 8 bases from V and 2 bases from J, with 15 bases between. CDR3 length: 14 amino acids. CDR1 is GTSNPN, CDR2 SVGIG, per germline (reference sequence). The chain's CDR3 is CARAGEVNTGELFF. The CDR3 DNA follows: TGTGCCCGGGCAGGGGAGGTAAACACCGGGGAGCTGTTTTTT.

The chain recombines TRBV30 with TRBJ1-2; weak D call: TRBD1 (6 bases). This CDR3 has 14 amino acids. Germline CDR1 and CDR2: GTSNPN and SVGIG (reference sequence). Trimming shortened V by 0 bases and J by 2 bases, and 10 bases separated the two germline ends. The CDR3 here is CAWSVGGLNYGYTF. In nucleotides, the CDR3 is TGTGCCTGGAGTGTAGGGGGGTTAAACTATGGCTACACCTTC.

The V and J genes are TRBV20-1 and TRBJ2-3, with TRBD1 identical over 9 bases. Germline assignment: CDR1 DFQATT and CDR2 SNEGSKA (reference sequence). The V gene end was trimmed by 5 bases and the J gene end by 4 bases; junction bases not matched to a gene: 7. The CDR3 consists of 14 residues. CDR3 region: CSALPGQGADTQYF. Here the CDR3 DNA reads TGCAGTGCTTTACCGGGACAGGGAGCAGATACGCAGTATTTT.

The genes are TRBV15 and TRBJ1-6; D not certain. The CDR3 extends over 13 amino acids. The V and J ends lost 1 base and 7 bases respectively, with 5 bases between them. Germline CDR1 and CDR2: LNHNV and YYDKDF (reference sequence). The chain's CDR3 is CATSRVVNSPLHF. The CDR3 nucleotides read TGTGCCACCAGCAGAGTGGTAAATTCACCCCTCCACTTT.

The V gene is TRBV3-1, the J gene TRBJ2-7; D not resolved. From germline, CDR1 is LGHDT and CDR2 YNNKEL (reference sequence). V gave up 4 bases and J gave up 2 bases, with 12 bases separating them. There are 14 residues in the CDR3. The CDR3 region has the DNA TGTGCCAGCAGCCGAGAGACACCACCCTACGAGCAGTACTTC. Translated, it gives CASSRETPPYEQYF.